A selection of T cell receptor beta chains follows, all from one sample in a study of blood T cell repertoires in COVID-19. The assay was immunoSEQ multiplex PCR, and TCRdb's table has in-frame clones only and misses some. The sample has about 140,000 clones; 84% are singletons. Specimen: peripheral blood. The receptor source for this set is a human donor in a cohort sampled during active COVID-19. CDR3s include the opening cysteine and the closing phenylalanine or tryptophan. The order of the fields is V gene, D gene, J gene, clone size, CDR3 DNA, CDR3 protein. D genes are given only for firm matches. Clone size appears in some rows only: once, few, many, or a class for an expanded clone.

>TRBV18|.|TRBJ1-4|.
TGTGCCAGCTCACCACCCGCGATGGGGGGTGAAAAACTGTTTTTT
CASSPPAMGGEKLFF
>TRBV9|TRBD2|TRBJ2-3|.
TGTGCCAGCAGCGTATTAAGCGGGGAGGATACGCAGTATTTT
CASSVLSGEDTQYF
>TRBV6-1|.|TRBJ2-3|.
TGTGCCAGCAGTGAACTGGGGGCTGGAACAGATACGCAGTATTTT
CASSELGAGTDTQYF
>TRBV7-8|.|TRBJ1-1|.
TGTGCCAGCAGCTCTTCGGGTTTGGGGGGGACTGAAGCTTTCTTT
CASSSSGLGGTEAFF
>TRBV5-6|TRBD1|TRBJ2-3|.
TGTGCCAGCAGCTTGGCTGGACAGGGGAGCACAGATACGCAGTATTTT
CASSLAGQGSTDTQYF
>TRBV5-1|.|TRBJ1-1|.
TGCGCCAGCAGCCCCCGGTACAGCCGAATGAACACTGAAGCTTTCTTT
CASSPRYSRMNTEAFF
>TRBV24-1|.|TRBJ1-5|few
TGTGCCACCAGTGATTCTAGGGGGGGGAATAATCAGCCCCAGCATTTT
CATSDSRGGNNQPQHF
>TRBV24-1|.|TRBJ2-2|.
TGTGCCACGACTGGAGGGTTGGCCGGGGAGCTGTTTTTT
CATTGGLAGELFF
>TRBV7-9|TRBD1|TRBJ1-5|.
TGTGCCAGCAGCTCGGACAGGGGCGGCAATCAGCCCCAGCATTTT
CASSSDRGGNQPQHF
>TRBV24-1|TRBD1|TRBJ2-2|.
TGTGCCACCAGTGACCCCCAAGGACAGGGGGCAAGGACCGGGGAGCTGTTTTTT
CATSDPQGQGARTGELFF
>TRBV2|.|TRBJ2-5|.
TGTGCCAGCAGTGGCACCTCCGAGGAGACCCAGTACTTC
CASSGTSEETQYF
>TRBV2|.|TRBJ1-2|many
TGTGCCAGCAGTGAAGCGGTGTTAGGGGATTTTGGCTACACCTTC
CASSEAVLGDFGYTF
>TRBV5-1|.|TRBJ2-7|.
TGCGCCAGCAGCCCTGTAGCGTCGTCCTACGAGCAGTACTTC
CASSPVASSYEQYF
>TRBV3-1/TRBV3-2|TRBD1|TRBJ2-7|.
TGTGCCAGCAGCCAGCCGGACAGGGATTCCGAGCAGTACTTC
CASSQPDRDSEQYF
>TRBV7-2|.|TRBJ1-2|.
TGTGCCAGCAGAAGGACTGACGTGGAGGGCTACACCTTC
CASRRTDVEGYTF
>TRBV7-2|.|TRBJ1-5|many
TGTGCCAGCAGCCCGGCCCTAGGAGAACAGCCCCAGCATTTT
CASSPALGEQPQHF
>TRBV3-1/TRBV3-2|TRBD2|TRBJ2-3|.
TGTGCCAGCAGCCCCAATAGCGGGGGGTATACAGATACGCAGTATTTT
CASSPNSGGYTDTQYF
>TRBV7-3|TRBD2|TRBJ2-1|.
TGTGCCAGCAGCGGGGGACTAGCGGCCTACAATGAGCAGTTCTTC
CASSGGLAAYNEQFF
>TRBV7-7|.|TRBJ2-5|.
TGTGCCAGCAGCTTCGCGCTCCAAGAGACCCAGTACTTC
CASSFALQETQYF
>TRBV25-1|TRBD2|TRBJ2-3|.
TGTGCCACCCTACCGAGCGGGAGCGTAGATACGCAGTATTTT
CATLPSGSVDTQYF
>TRBV5-1|.|TRBJ2-3|.
TGCGCCAGCAGCTTGGGGCAGAGCACAGATACGCAGTATTTT
CASSLGQSTDTQYF
>TRBV4-3|TRBD2|TRBJ2-3|.
TGCGCCAGCAGCCGGGGGACTAGCGGAAACACAGATACGCAGTATTTT
CASSRGTSGNTDTQYF
>TRBV9|TRBD2|TRBJ2-7|.
TGTGCCAGCAGCGTGAGGGGAGGGGCCTACGAGCAGTACTTC
CASSVRGGAYEQYF
>TRBV7-2|.|TRBJ1-3|.
TGTGCCAGCAGCTTAATCTCAAACACCATATATTTT
CASSLISNTIYF
>TRBV6-5|.|TRBJ1-1|.
TGTGCCAGCAGCTACCAAACAGGGATTAACACTGAAGCTTTCTTT
CASSYQTGINTEAFF
>TRBV5-1|.|TRBJ1-1|.
TGCGCCGGAGAAGGTCCTTTCAACACTGAAGCTTTCTTT
CAGEGPFNTEAFF
>TRBV5-1|.|TRBJ1-6|.
TGCGCCAGCAGCTCGGACAGTGATAATTCACCCCTCCACTTT
CASSSDSDNSPLHF
>TRBV5-1|TRBD1|TRBJ1-1|once
TGCGCCAGCAGCCCCCGACAGGGGGATAACACTGAAGCTTTCTTT
CASSPRQGDNTEAFF
>TRBV11-2|.|TRBJ2-1|.
TGTGCCAGCAGCTTCTTAGGGAGCTCCTACAATGAGCAGTTCTTC
CASSFLGSSYNEQFF
>TRBV7-8|.|TRBJ2-1|few
TGTGCCAGCAGCTTAGCGGGGGGTAGCAGGTACAATGAGCAGTTCTTC
CASSLAGGSRYNEQFF
>TRBV6-5|TRBD1|TRBJ2-1|.
TGTGCCAGCAGTACCGGGACAGGGGTCGGTGAGCAGTTCTTC
CASSTGTGVGEQFF
>TRBV5-1|TRBD1|TRBJ1-2|.
TGCGCCAGCAGCTTGATCCCCGGGACAGGGGGAAACTATGGCTACACCTTC
CASSLIPGTGGNYGYTF
>TRBV29-1|TRBD1|TRBJ1-2|.
TGCAGTACAGGGGGTGCCGATGGCTACACCTTC
CSTGGADGYTF
>TRBV12-3/TRBV12-4|.|TRBJ2-1|.
TGTGCCAGCAGTTTTATATTCAATGAGCAGTTCTTC
CASSFIFNEQFF
>TRBV2|.|TRBJ1-1|.
TGTGCCACTCAGGGACTAAGGCGGGTGAACACTGAAGCTTTCTTT
CATQGLRRVNTEAFF
>TRBV5-4|.|TRBJ1-2|few
TGTGCCAGCAGCCCAGCGGGGGGAAACTATGGCTACACCTTC
CASSPAGGNYGYTF
>TRBV24-1|TRBD1|TRBJ2-3|.
TGTGCCACCAGTGATTCTACAGGGGTACAAGATACGCAGTATTTT
CATSDSTGVQDTQYF
>TRBV14|TRBD2|TRBJ2-1|few
TGTGCCAGCAGCCAGTTAAACTTGGGACTAGCGGGATTGGACAATGAGCAGTTCTTC
CASSQLNLGLAGLDNEQFF
>TRBV19|TRBD1|TRBJ1-2|.
TGTGCCAGTAGTGTCGAAGTGGGAAGGGACAGCCATGGCTACACCTTC
CASSVEVGRDSHGYTF
>TRBV2|.|TRBJ1-5|.
TGTGCCAGCAGTGAAAGAGGTCCTAGCAATCAGCCCCAGCATTTT
CASSERGPSNQPQHF
>TRBV5-1|.|TRBJ2-2|.
TGCGCCAGCAGCTCCAGGGGCCCGAACACCGGGGAGCTGTTTTTT
CASSSRGPNTGELFF
>TRBV7-2|TRBD1|TRBJ1-2|once
TGTGCCAGCAGCCCGGACAGGGTCCTCAACTATGGCTACACCTTC
CASSPDRVLNYGYTF
>TRBV2|.|TRBJ1-3|.
TGTGCCAGCAGTGAACGGACAGTCCGCCTTTCCGGGAACACCATATATTTT
CASSERTVRLSGNTIYF
>TRBV29-1|.|TRBJ1-2|once
TGCAGCGCAGCCCAGGGGCAGTATGGCTACACCTTC
CSAAQGQYGYTF
>TRBV19|TRBD1|TRBJ1-5|once
TGTGCCAGTAGTCCGGTGGACAGGGGACGGAATCAGCCCCAGCATTTT
CASSPVDRGRNQPQHF
>TRBV4-3|.|TRBJ1-6|once
TGCGCCAGCAGCCATCTCAATTCACCCCTCCACTTT
CASSHLNSPLHF
>TRBV10-3|.|TRBJ1-4|.
TGTGCCAGCGGCGCAGGTGTGGAGGATGAAAAACTGTTTTTT
CASGAGVEDEKLFF
>TRBV7-3|TRBD2|TRBJ2-1|.
TGTGCCAGCAGCTCAAAAGCGGGGGAGCAGTTCTTC
CASSSKAGEQFF
>TRBV13|.|TRBJ2-7|.
TGTGCCAGCAGCTTAGGTAATGGCCTTGCCGGGGAGCAGTACTTC
CASSLGNGLAGEQYF
>TRBV5-4|.|TRBJ2-1|.
TGTGCCAGCAGCACGGGACTTGCATACAATGAGCAGTTCTTC
CASSTGLAYNEQFF
>TRBV18|.|TRBJ2-5|.
TGTGCCAGCTCACCAGCGCCGAGGGAGACCCAGTACTTC
CASSPAPRETQYF
>TRBV7-3|TRBD2|TRBJ2-1|.
TGTGCCAGCAGCTTAAGGGCGCGAGGGACTAGCGGGGCCCCAGAGCAGTTCTTC
CASSLRARGTSGAPEQFF
>TRBV5-1|TRBD1|TRBJ1-2|.
TGCGCCAGCAGCTGGAGGACAGGGGGCGAGGGCTACACCTTC
CASSWRTGGEGYTF
>TRBV7-8|.|TRBJ1-3|few
TGTGCCAGCAGCTCACAGGGCTCAGGAAACACCATATATTTT
CASSSQGSGNTIYF
>TRBV4-3|TRBD1|TRBJ1-2|.
TGCGCCAGCAGCCGGCAAGGACAGGGGAACTATGGCTACACCTTC
CASSRQGQGNYGYTF
>TRBV6-6|.|TRBJ2-7|few
TGTGCCAGCAGTTACCGCCCAGGCTACGAGCAGTACTTC
CASSYRPGYEQYF
>TRBV6-6|TRBD1|TRBJ2-3|.
TGTGCCAGCAGTTACGGGACAGGGGGCAGAGATACGCAGTATTTT
CASSYGTGGRDTQYF